This paragraph reports one T cell receptor beta chain. Its matching antigen is unknown. This record comes from a study of T cell responses to AZD1222 COVID-19 vaccine. The V end was cut by 4 bases, the J end by 3 bases, with 6 bases between. Germline V CDR1 and CDR2: LGHDT, YNNKEL (reference sequence). The CDR3 has 12 amino acids. Repertoires were generated with immunoSEQ multiplex PCR, while TCRdb's copy carries only in-frame clones and drops some. The sample comprises some 94,000 clones, about 85% of which are singletons, and around 3.1% rests with the top ten. General study points: Unmutated variant regions are reportedly the target of nearly half of TCRs that are spike-specific.

V and J are TRBV3-1 (or the pseudogene TRBV3-2) and TRBJ1-1; D remains ambiguous. This TCR derives from an adult in good health. The specimen was peripheral blood, collected on day 0 of AZD1222 vaccination. The CDR3: CASSRGYTEAFF. In DNA, the CDR3 is TGTGCCAGCAGCCGAGGGTACACTGAAGCTTTCTTT.